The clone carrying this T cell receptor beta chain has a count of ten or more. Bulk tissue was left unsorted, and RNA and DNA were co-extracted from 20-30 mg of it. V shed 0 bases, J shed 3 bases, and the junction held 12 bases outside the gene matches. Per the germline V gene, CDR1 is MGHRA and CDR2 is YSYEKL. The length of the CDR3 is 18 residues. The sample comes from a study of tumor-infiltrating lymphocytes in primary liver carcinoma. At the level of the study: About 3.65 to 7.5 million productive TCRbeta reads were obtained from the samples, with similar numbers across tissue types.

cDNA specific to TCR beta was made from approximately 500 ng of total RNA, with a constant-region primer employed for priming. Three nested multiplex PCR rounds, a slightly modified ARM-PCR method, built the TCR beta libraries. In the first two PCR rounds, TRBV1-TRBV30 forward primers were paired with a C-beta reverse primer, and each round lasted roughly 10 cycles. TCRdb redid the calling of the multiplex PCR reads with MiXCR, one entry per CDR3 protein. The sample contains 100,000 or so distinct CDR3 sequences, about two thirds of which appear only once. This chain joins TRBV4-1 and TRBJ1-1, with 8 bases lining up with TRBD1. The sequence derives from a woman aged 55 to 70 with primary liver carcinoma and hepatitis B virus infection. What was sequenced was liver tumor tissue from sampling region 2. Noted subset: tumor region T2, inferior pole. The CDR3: CASSQDGQGARVDTEAFF. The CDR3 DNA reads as TGCGCCAGCAGCCAAGATGGGCAGGGGGCGAGGGTGGACACTGAAGCTTTCTTT.